This note documents a single T cell receptor beta chain sequence. Its specificity is not known. The entry originates in a study of radiotherapy plus CTLA-4 blockade in lung cancer. In the study overall: Among enrolled patients, roughly 18% responded and 31% achieved disease control.

V was clipped by 5 bases and J by 3 bases; unmatched bases: 14. This CDR3 region has 17 residues. Germline V gene lookup returns CDR1 MDHEN and CDR2 SYDVKM. Method: immunoSEQ multiplex PCR; TCRdb's copy keeps in-frame clones and lacks some. The repertoire holds 75,000 to 100,000 clones, around nine tenths seen once, with 4.5% to 6% in the top ten. The study treated chemo-refractory metastatic non-small-cell lung cancer patients with focal radiation plus ipilimumab CTLA-4 blockade. The study's findings and limits: Following radiotherapy plus ipilimumab, tumor-derived TCR clones expanded in the blood. The best predictor of response was reported to be early blood T cell clone dynamics, with interferon-beta.

This sequence originates from a human donor with non-small cell lung cancer that progressed on radiotherapy plus ipilimumab. The specimen comprised peripheral blood, sampled from a patient treated with radiotherapy plus ipilimumab. The chain employs TRBV28 and TRBJ2-7; 9 bases match TRBD2. The CDR3 nucleotides are TGTGCCAGCAGTCCGATATTGCTAGCGGGGATAAACTACGAGCAGTACTTC. Protein sequence: CASSPILLAGINYEQYF.